This TCR beta chain was identified during a study of T cell responses to AZD1222 COVID-19 vaccine. Remarks on this clone: Its antigen remains unknown.

There are 12 residues in the CDR3. V was pared by 3 bases and J by 9 bases, with 11 bases between. The germline gives CDR1 MNHEY, CDR2 SVGAGI. Study results and limitations: Baseline seropositivity occurred in only a handful of AZD1222 recipients. At 160-218 and 743-854, vaccine-associated CD4 TCRs were dominant, and they spanned spike.

TCRdb's table, derived via immunoSEQ multiplex PCR, lists solely in-frame clones and lacks some. Here the sample spans tens of thousands of clones, more than 70% being singletons. The sample was peripheral blood, taken on day 0 of AZD1222 vaccination. The V and J genes are TRBV6-5 and TRBJ1-2; D is unclear. This receptor was obtained from an adult in good health. The CDR3, as DNA: TGTGCCAGCAGTTATGGGCGGGATCGCTACACCTTC. Translation gives CASSYGRDRYTF.